The next 7 T cell receptor beta chains were all read from a single sample in a study of T cell changes during pregnancy in multiple sclerosis (dated 2019 in TCRdb). Preparation of the library involved the immunoSEQ multiplex PCR assay. Sourced from immuneACCESS, this table was stored by TCRdb with only in-frame sequences that have V and J called. A share of the clones is absent; for the studies checked, an unresolved V gene accounts for under half, and the remainder has no known explanation. Across this sample there are 60,000 to 75,000 clones, with just under 95% seen only once. Together, the top ten hold roughly 2.1% of the sample. Here the sequenced sample was peripheral blood, taken in the second trimester of pregnancy. All receptors come from a female donor with multiple sclerosis, enrolled in a pregnancy study.

The chain links TRBV27 to TRBJ2-5; 15 nucleotides align to TRBD2. Trimming cost V 4 bases and J 1 base; bases outside gene matches: 1. Looked up from germline, CDR1 is MNHEY and CDR2 is SMNVEV (reference sequence). This CDR3 has 16 amino acids. CDR3 sequence (DNA): TGTGCCAGCAGTTCGGGACTAGCGGGAGGCCAAGAGACCCAGTACTTC. Protein sequence: CASSSGLAGGQETQYF.

The chain combines TRBV29-1 with TRBJ2-5; D not certain. Trimming stripped 5 bases from V and 2 bases from J, with 9 bases between. Germline CDR1 SQVTM, CDR2 ANQGSEA. This CDR3 comprises 12 residues. CDR3 protein: CSVKTLQETQYF. For the CDR3, the DNA is TGCAGCGTTAAGACATTACAAGAGACCCAGTACTTC.

This clone was picked up one time. The V gene is TRBV7-9, the J gene TRBJ1-2; 9 positions match TRBD1. CDR1 and CDR2 (germline): SEHNR, FQNEAQ (reference sequence). The CDR3 contains 19 residues. Trimming removed 4 bases from V and 7 bases from J; junction bases left unmatched: 22. As DNA, the CDR3 is TGTGCCAGCAGCTCTCCCAACCCGGGACAGGGTGTAATTATCGGTGGCTACACCTTC. It codes for CASSSPNPGQGVIIGGYTF.

The V call is TRBV6-1, the J call TRBJ1-1, with D possibly being TRBD1 (6 bases). The CDR3 spans 13 residues. Germline CDR1 MNHNS, CDR2 SASEGT. V was clipped by 6 bases and J by 7 bases, with 15 bases between them. The CDR3 loop reads CASRNSGTFEAFF. The DNA of the CDR3 is TGTGCCAGCAGAAACTCCGGGACATTTGAAGCTTTCTTT.

The chain employs TRBV7-8 and TRBJ1-1; the D is unclear. Germline CDR1 SGHVS, CDR2 FQNEAQ. Trimming removed 0 bases from V and 4 bases from J, with 6 bases in between. This CDR3 has 13 residues. The DNA of the CDR3 is TGTGCCAGCAGCTTAGCTATCGGCACTGAAGCTTTCTTT. It codes for CASSLAIGTEAFF.

The V and J genes are TRBV9 and TRBJ1-6; D gene unclear. Deletions cut 0 bases from V and 7 bases from J, with 8 bases between. The CDR3 is 14 residues long. Germline CDR1 SGDLS, CDR2 YYNGEE. The CDR3 protein is CASSVDPLNSPLHF. CDR3 DNA sequence: TGTGCCAGCAGCGTAGATCCTCTCAATTCACCCCTCCACTTT. The full variable domain, in which reference TRBV9 and TRBJ1-6 provide the parts outside the CDR3, is DSGVTQTPKHLITATGQRVTLRCSPRSGDLSVYWYQQSLDQGLQFLIQYYNGEERAKGNILERFSAQQFPDLHSELNLSSLELGDSALYFCASSVDPLNSPLHFGNGTRLTVT.

This clone was counted a single time. The J gene is TRBJ1-6, the V gene TRBV10-3; TRBD1 agrees at 8 bases. The V segment lost 6 bases and the J segment 6 bases; nucleotides outside the gene matches: 7. Germline V gene data show CDR1 as ENHRY and CDR2 as SYGVKD. The CDR3 consists of 15 residues. The CDR3 loop reads CAIRDGQGSNSPLHF. The CDR3 DNA follows: TGTGCCATCAGAGACGGACAGGGCAGTAATTCACCCCTCCACTTT.